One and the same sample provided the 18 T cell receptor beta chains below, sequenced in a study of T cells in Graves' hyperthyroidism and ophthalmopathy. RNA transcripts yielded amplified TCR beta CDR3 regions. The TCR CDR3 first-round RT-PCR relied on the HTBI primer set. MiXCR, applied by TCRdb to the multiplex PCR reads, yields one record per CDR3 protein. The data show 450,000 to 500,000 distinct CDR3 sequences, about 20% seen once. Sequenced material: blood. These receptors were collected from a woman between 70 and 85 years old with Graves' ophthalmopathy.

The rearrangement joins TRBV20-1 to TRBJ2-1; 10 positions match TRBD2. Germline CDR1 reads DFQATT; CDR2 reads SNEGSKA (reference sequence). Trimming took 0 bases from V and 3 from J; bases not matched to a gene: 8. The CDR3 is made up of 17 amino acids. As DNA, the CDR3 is TGCAGTGCTAGAGATCAGGGTAGCGGGAGGTACTACAATGAGCAGTTCTTC. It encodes CSARDQGSGRYYNEQFF.

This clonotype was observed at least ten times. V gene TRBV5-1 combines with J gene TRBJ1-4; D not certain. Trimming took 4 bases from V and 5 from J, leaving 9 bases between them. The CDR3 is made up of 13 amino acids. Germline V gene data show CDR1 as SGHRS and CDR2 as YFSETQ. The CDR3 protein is CASSQDFNEKLFF. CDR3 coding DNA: TGCGCCAGCAGCCAAGACTTCAATGAAAAACTGTTTTTT.

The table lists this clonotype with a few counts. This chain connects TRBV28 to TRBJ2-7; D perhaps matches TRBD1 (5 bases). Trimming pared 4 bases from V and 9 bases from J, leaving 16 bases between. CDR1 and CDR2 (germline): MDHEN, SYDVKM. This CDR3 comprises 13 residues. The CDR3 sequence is CASSSSTDLGQYF. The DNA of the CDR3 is TGTGCCAGCAGTTCATCGACAGACTTGGGGCAGTACTTC.

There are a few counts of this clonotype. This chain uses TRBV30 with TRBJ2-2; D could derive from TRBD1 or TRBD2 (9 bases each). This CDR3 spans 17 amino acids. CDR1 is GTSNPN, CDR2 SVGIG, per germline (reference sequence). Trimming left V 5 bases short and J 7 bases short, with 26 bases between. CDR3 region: CAWGQGQLAGISGELFF. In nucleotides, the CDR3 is TGTGCCTGGGGACAGGGGCAGCTAGCGGGAATTAGCGGGGAGCTGTTTTTT.

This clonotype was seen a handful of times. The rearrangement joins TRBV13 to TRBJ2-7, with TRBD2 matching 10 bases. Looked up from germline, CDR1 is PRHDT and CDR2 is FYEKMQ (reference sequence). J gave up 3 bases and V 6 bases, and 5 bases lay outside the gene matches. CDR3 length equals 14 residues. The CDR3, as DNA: TGTGCCAGCAGAACCGGGACTAGCGACTACGAGCAGTACTTC. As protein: CASRTGTSDYEQYF.

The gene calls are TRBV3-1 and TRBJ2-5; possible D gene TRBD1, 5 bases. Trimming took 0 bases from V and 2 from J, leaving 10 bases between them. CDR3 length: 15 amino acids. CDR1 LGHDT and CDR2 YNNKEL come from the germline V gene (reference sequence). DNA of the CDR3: TGTGCCAGCAGCCAAGATGAGTACAGGCAAGAGACCCAGTACTTC. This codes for CASSQDEYRQETQYF.

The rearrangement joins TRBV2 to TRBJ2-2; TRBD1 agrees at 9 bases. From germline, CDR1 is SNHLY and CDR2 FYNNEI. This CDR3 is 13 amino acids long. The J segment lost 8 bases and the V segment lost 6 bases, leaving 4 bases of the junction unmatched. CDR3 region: CASSRDRAGELFF. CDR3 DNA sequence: TGTGCCAGCAGCCGGGACAGGGCGGGGGAGCTGTTTTTT.

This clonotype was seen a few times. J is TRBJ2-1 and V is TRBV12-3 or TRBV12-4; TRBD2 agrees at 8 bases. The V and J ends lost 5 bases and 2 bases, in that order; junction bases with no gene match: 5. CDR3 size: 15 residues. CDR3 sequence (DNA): TGTGCCAGCAGTCCCCGGGGGGGGCCCTACAATGAGCAGTTCTTC. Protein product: CASSPRGGPYNEQFF.

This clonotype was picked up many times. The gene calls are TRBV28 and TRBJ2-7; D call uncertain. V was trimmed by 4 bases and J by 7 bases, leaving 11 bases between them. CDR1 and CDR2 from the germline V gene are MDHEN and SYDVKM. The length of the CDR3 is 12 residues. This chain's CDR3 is CASSSGLWEQYF. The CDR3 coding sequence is TGTGCCAGCAGTTCGGGCTTGTGGGAGCAGTACTTC.

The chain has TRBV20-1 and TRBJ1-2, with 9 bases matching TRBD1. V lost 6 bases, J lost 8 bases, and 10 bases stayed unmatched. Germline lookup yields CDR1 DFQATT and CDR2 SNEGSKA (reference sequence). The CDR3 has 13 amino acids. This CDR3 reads CSAREQGAGGYTF. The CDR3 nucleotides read TGCAGTGCCCGAGAACAGGGGGCGGGGGGCTACACCTTC.

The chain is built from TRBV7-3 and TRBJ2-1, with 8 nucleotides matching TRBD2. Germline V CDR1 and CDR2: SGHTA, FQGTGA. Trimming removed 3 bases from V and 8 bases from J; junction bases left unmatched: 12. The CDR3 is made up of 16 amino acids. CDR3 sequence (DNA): TGTGCCAGCAGCTTTGGACTGGGACTAGGATCCTATGAGCAGTTCTTC. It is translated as CASSFGLGLGSYEQFF. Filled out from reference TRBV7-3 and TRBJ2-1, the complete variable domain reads GAGVSQTPSNKVTEKGKYVELRCDPISGHTALYWYRQSLGQGPEFLIYFQGTGAADDSGLPNDRFFAVRPEGSVSTLKIQRTERGDSAVYLCASSFGLGLGSYEQFFGPGTRLTVL.

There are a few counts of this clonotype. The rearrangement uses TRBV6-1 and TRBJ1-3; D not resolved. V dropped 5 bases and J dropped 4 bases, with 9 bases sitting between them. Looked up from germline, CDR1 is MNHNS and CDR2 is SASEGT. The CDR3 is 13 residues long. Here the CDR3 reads CASSSPQGNTIYF. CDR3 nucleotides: TGTGCCAGCAGTTCCCCGCAGGGAAACACCATATATTTT.

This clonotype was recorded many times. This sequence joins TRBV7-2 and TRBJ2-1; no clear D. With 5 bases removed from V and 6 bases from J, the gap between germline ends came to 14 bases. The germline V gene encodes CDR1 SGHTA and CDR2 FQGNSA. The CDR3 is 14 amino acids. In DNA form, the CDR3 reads TGTGCCAGCAGCCCGAAGGTGCAACGCAATGAGCAGTTCTTC. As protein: CASSPKVQRNEQFF.

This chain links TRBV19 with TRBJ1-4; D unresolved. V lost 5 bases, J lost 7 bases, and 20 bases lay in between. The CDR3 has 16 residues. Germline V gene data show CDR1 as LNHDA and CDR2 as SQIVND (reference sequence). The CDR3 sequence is CASSGPLMSGIEKLFF. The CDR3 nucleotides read TGTGCCAGTAGTGGCCCCCTTATGAGCGGTATTGAAAAACTGTTTTTT. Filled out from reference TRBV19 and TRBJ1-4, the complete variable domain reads DGGITQSPKYLFRKEGQNVTLSCEQNLNHDAMYWYRQDPGQGLRLIYYSQIVNDFQKGDIAEGYSVSREKKESFPLTVTSAQKNPTAFYLCASSGPLMSGIEKLFFGSGTQLSVL.

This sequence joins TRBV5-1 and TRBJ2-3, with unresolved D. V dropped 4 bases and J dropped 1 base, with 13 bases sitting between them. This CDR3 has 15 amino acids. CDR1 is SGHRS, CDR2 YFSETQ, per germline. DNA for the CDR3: TGCGCCAGCAGCCTCGAGACGGTGGGCACAGATACGCAGTATTTT. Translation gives CASSLETVGTDTQYF.

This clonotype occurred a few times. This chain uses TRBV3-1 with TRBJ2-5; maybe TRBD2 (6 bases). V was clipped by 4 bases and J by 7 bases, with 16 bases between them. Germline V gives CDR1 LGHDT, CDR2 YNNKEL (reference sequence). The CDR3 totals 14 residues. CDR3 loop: CASSPVGGEGTQYF. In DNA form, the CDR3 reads TGTGCCAGCAGCCCAGTCGGGGGTGAAGGGACCCAGTACTTC.

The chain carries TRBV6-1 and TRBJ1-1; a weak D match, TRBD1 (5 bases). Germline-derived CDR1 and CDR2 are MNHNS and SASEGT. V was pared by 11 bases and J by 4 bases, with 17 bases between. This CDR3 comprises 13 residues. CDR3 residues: CAVRDPGTTEAFF. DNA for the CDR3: TGTGCCGTCCGGGATCCGGGGACCACTGAAGCTTTCTTT.

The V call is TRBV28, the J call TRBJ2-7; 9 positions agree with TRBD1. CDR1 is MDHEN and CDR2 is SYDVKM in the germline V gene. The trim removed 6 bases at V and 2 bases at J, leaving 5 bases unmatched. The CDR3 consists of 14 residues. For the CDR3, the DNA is TGTGCCAGCAGCGCGGGACAGGGACCCTACGAGCAGTACTTC. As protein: CASSAGQGPYEQYF.